This entry lists 15 T cell receptor beta chains sequenced from one sample in a study of post-analysis software for immune sequencing data. Findings and caveats of the study: When patients were compared with controls, four or five TRBV segments were more frequent, TRBV5-6, TRBV5-1 and TRBV20-1 among them.

Unique molecular identifiers were built into the TCR beta cDNA libraries. TCRdb reprocessed the PCR reads via MiXCR and lists one record per CDR3 protein. The sample yields around 770,000 distinct CDR3 sequences, 46% seen once. Their specific antigens are unknown. The sample was blood. The source is a girl aged 10 to 17 with multiple sclerosis.

The chain links TRBV20-1 to TRBJ2-1; 7 bases match TRBD2. The germline V gene encodes CDR1 DFQATT and CDR2 SNEGSKA (reference sequence). The CDR3 is 14 amino acids. V gave up 4 bases and J gave up 3 bases; unmatched junction bases: 6. CDR3: CSATGTMGYNEQFF. CDR3 sequence (DNA): TGCAGTGCTACCGGGACTATGGGCTACAATGAGCAGTTCTTC.

The chain has TRBV6-1 and TRBJ2-7; TRBD2 matches at 13 bases. With the DNA end fitting TRBJ2-5 better, the J assignment may be wrong. This CDR3 contains 16 residues. Germline V lookup: CDR1 MNHNS, CDR2 SASEGT. CDR3 in amino acids: CASTYYSGLAGETQYF. Here the CDR3 DNA reads TGTGCCAGCACCTACTATTCGGGACTAGCGGGGGAGACCCAGTACTTC.

This chain joins TRBV6-6 and TRBJ2-3; D gene unclear. The CDR3 runs to 17 residues. From germline, CDR1 is MNHNY and CDR2 SVGAGI (reference sequence). Deletions cut 0 bases from V and 2 bases from J, with 15 bases between. The CDR3 is CASSYSARQDPTDTQYF. For the CDR3, the DNA is TGTGCCAGCAGTTACTCGGCCCGGCAGGACCCCACAGATACGCAGTATTTT.

The rearrangement links TRBV12-3 or TRBV12-4 to TRBJ1-2; 12 bases line up with TRBD1. The junction had 6 bases not matched to a gene; V was cut back by 6 bases and J by 4 bases. The CDR3 contains 15 residues. The CDR3 loop reads CASSPGQGAGYGYTF. Written as DNA, the CDR3 is TGTGCCAGCAGCCCGGGACAGGGGGCAGGCTATGGCTACACCTTC.

This sequence joins TRBV4-2 and TRBJ2-6; 7 positions agree with TRBD2. The V gene end was trimmed by 4 bases and the J gene end by 0 bases; junction bases not matched to a gene: 3. CDR3 length: 16 residues. The germline gives CDR1 LGHNA, CDR2 YNFKEQ. CDR3 sequence: CASSPAGLSGANVLTF. In DNA form, the CDR3 reads TGTGCCAGCAGCCCAGCGGGGCTCTCTGGGGCCAACGTCCTGACTTTC.

In this sample, this clonotype turned up a few times. The chain links TRBV5-1 to TRBJ2-3, with D perhaps matching TRBD2 (6 bases). Germline loops: CDR1 SGHRS, CDR2 YFSETQ. The CDR3 runs to 15 residues. Trimming shortened V by 3 bases and J by 6 bases, and 17 bases separated the two germline ends. The DNA of the CDR3 is TGCGCCAGCAGCTCTGGAGGGCCTAGTCGGGATACGCAGTATTTT. It specifies CASSSGGPSRDTQYF.

The J gene is TRBJ2-2, the V gene TRBV7-3; 9 nucleotides match TRBD2. Germline V gene data show CDR1 as SGHTA and CDR2 as FQGTGA. J was trimmed by 5 bases and V by 5 bases; bases with no gene match: 9. The CDR3 is made up of 16 amino acids. For the CDR3, the DNA is TGTGCCAGCAGCCCACTTAGCGGGAGTTATACCGGGGAGCTGTTTTTT. This encodes CASSPLSGSYTGELFF.

This chain links TRBV28 with TRBJ2-7; a possible D gene is TRBD2 (6 bases). The CDR3 is 12 residues long. Germline CDR1 is MDHEN and CDR2 is SYDVKM. With 6 bases removed from V and 6 bases from J, the gap between germline ends came to 12 bases. CDR3 nucleotides: TGTGCCAGCAGCTGGGTGGGAGGCGAGCAGTACTTC. Its protein product is CASSWVGGEQYF. The full variable domain, its missing parts supplied by reference TRBV28 and TRBJ2-7, is DVKVTQSSRYLVKRTGEKVFLECVQDMDHENMFWYRQDPGLGLRLIYFSYDVKMKEKGDIPEGYSVSREKKERFSLILESASTNQTSMYLCASSWVGGEQYFGPGTRLTVT.

The gene calls are TRBV20-1 and TRBJ2-3; TRBD2 matches at 8 bases. Unmatched junction bases numbered 11, after V lost 3 bases and J lost 6 bases. The V gene's germline CDR1 is DFQATT and CDR2 SNEGSKA (reference sequence). This CDR3 spans 15 amino acids. The DNA for the CDR3 is TGCAGTGCTAGCGCGCGGGAGGTCCTCGATGATACGCAGTATTTT. Translation gives CSASAREVLDDTQYF.

The chain carries TRBV12-3 or TRBV12-4 and TRBJ1-2; the match to TRBD1 covers 10 bases. With 5 bases clipped from V and 3 bases from J, the junction kept 3 bases outside the gene matches. This CDR3 has 14 amino acids. Here the CDR3 DNA reads TGTGCCAGCAGTAAAGGGACAGGGGACTATGGCTACACCTTC. As protein: CASSKGTGDYGYTF.

The CDR3 sequence: CASSLEWGQDEQFF. CDR3 nucleotide sequence: TGTGCCAGCAGCTTAGAATGGGGGCAGGATGAGCAGTTCTTC. The chain combines TRBV7-6 with TRBJ2-1, with D tentatively TRBD1 (6 bases). The CDR3 has 14 residues. Germline V lookup: CDR1 SGHVS, CDR2 FNYEAQ. V was pared by 1 base and J by 8 bases, with 12 bases between.

This clonotype turned up a few times. The V and J genes are TRBV6-1 and TRBJ2-3, with D possibly called TRBD1 or TRBD2 (5 bases each). Germline assignment: CDR1 MNHNS and CDR2 SASEGT. The CDR3 covers 10 residues. The V gene lost 8 bases and the J gene lost 10 bases, with 10 bases spanning the gap. CDR3: CASRDGAQYF. The CDR3 DNA reads TGTGCCAGCCGGGACGGGGCGCAGTATTTT.

This clonotype was seen once. This chain uses TRBV7-2 with TRBJ2-5, with 16 bases fitting TRBD2. Germline CDR1 and CDR2: SGHTA and FQGNSA. CDR3 length equals 17 residues. V lost 1 base and J lost 2; bases outside the gene matches: 1. CDR3 nucleotide sequence: TGTGCCAGCAGCTTAGTGGGACTAGCGGGAGGGCAAGAGACCCAGTACTTC. Amino acids: CASSLVGLAGGQETQYF.

This clonotype was seen more than once but under ten times. The rearrangement uses TRBV4-1 and TRBJ2-1, with D hard to call. The length of the CDR3 is 13 residues. V gave up 1 base and J gave up 9 bases, with 10 bases separating them. Germline CDR1 reads MGHRA; CDR2 reads YSYEKL. The CDR3 reads CASSQGGVLEQFF. The CDR3 DNA is TGCGCCAGCAGCCAAGGAGGAGTGCTTGAGCAGTTCTTC.

The V call is TRBV29-1, the J call TRBJ2-7, with a possible D match to TRBD1 (5 bases). The germline CDR1 and CDR2 sequences are SQVTM and ANQGSEA. This CDR3 spans 14 amino acids. V was clipped by 2 bases and J by 0 bases, with 11 bases between them. CDR3 amino acids: CSVEMTASSYEQYF. CDR3 bases: TGCAGCGTTGAAATGACAGCAAGCTCCTACGAGCAGTACTTC.